This T cell receptor (beta chain) stems from a study of T cells after yellow fever vaccination. MiXCR was run by TCRdb on the 5' RACE reads, yielding one entry per CDR3 protein. The data contain 300,000 to 350,000 distinct CDR3 sequences, about 10% of them singletons. Study-wide findings and caveats: Peak timing came faster in the weaker secondary response, day 5 versus 15.

This CDR3 has 14 amino acids. Germline loops: CDR1 MNHEY, CDR2 SMNVEV (reference sequence). V lost 9 bases, J lost 4 bases, and 16 bases lay in between. There are a few counts of this clonotype. Its matching antigen is unknown. The chain recombines TRBV27 with TRBJ1-3, with D possibly being TRBD1 (5 bases). This clonotype was sampled from a young man who received the YFV17D yellow fever vaccine. Sequenced here: CD4+ T cells sorted from PBMCs, sampled 45 days after the yellow fever booster vaccination. Written as DNA, the CDR3 is TGTGCCAGAGCGACGGGGCTTTTGGGAAACACCATATATTTT. Residues: CARATGLLGNTIYF.